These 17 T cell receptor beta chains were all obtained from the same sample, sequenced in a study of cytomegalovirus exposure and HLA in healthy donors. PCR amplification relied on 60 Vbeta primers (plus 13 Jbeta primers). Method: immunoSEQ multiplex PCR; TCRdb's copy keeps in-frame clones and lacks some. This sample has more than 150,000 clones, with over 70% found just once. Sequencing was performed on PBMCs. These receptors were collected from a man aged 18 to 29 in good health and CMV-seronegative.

Here the CDR3 DNA reads TGTGCCAGCAGCTCTTCGGACAGGTCAAACACTGAAGCTTTCTTT. Protein sequence: CASSSSDRSNTEAFF. This chain connects TRBV11-2 to TRBJ1-1, with 7 positions matching TRBD1. Germline CDR1 reads SGHAT; CDR2 reads FQNNGV. The CDR3 contains 15 residues. V shed 4 bases, J shed 2 bases, and the junction held 7 bases outside the gene matches.

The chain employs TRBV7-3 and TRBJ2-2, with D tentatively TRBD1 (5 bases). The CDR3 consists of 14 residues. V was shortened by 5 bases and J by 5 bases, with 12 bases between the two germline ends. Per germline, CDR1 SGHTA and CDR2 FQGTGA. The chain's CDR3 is CASSQGARTGELFF. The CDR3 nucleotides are TGTGCCAGCAGCCAAGGGGCGAGGACCGGGGAGCTGTTTTTT.

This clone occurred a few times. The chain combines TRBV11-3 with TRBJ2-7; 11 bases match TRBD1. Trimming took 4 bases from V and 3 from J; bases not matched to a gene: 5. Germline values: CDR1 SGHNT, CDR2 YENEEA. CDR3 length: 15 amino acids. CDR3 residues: CASSWGGTGGYEQYF. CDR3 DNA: TGTGCCAGCAGCTGGGGAGGGACAGGGGGCTACGAGCAGTACTTC.

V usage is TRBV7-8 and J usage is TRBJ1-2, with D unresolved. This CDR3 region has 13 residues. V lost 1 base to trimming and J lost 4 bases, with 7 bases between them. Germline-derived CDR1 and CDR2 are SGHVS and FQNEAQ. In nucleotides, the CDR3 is TGTGCCAGCAGCTTAGGGAGCGCCTATGGCTACACCTTC. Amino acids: CASSLGSAYGYTF.

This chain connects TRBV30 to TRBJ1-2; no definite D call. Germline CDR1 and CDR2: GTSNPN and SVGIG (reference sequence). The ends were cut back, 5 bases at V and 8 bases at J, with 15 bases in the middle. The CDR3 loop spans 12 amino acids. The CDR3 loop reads CAWGDNGGGYTF. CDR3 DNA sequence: TGTGCCTGGGGAGATAACGGCGGCGGCTACACCTTC.

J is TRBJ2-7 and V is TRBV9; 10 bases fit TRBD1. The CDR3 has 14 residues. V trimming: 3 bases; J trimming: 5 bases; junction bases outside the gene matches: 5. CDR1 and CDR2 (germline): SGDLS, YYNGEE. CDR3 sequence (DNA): TGTGCCAGCAGCGCCGACAGGGGGCATGACGAGCAGTACTTC. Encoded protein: CASSADRGHDEQYF. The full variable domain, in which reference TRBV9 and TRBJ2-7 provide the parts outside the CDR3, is DSGVTQTPKHLITATGQRVTLRCSPRSGDLSVYWYQQSLDQGLQFLIQYYNGEERAKGNILERFSAQQFPDLHSELNLSSLELGDSALYFCASSADRGHDEQYFGPGTRLTVT.

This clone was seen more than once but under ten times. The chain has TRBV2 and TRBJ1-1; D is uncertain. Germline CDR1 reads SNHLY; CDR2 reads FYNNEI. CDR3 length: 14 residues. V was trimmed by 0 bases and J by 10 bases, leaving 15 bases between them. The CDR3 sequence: CASSEALGGDSAFF. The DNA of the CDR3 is TGTGCCAGCAGTGAAGCGCTTGGCGGGGATTCAGCTTTCTTT.

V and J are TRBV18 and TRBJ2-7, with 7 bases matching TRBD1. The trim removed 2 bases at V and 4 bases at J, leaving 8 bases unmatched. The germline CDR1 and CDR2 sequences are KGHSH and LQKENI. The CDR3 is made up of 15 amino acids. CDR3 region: CASSPRGTENYEQYF. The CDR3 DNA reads TGTGCCAGCTCACCAAGGGGGACAGAGAATTACGAGCAGTACTTC. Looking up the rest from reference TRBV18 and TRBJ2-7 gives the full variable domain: NAGVMQNPRHLVRRRGQEARLRCSPMKGHSHVYWYRQLPEEGLKFMVYLQKENIIDESGMPKERFSAEFPKEGPSILRIQQVVRGDSAAYFCASSPRGTENYEQYFGPGTRLTVT.

CDR3: CASSPRTGEMTQYF. In DNA form, the CDR3 reads TGCGCCAGCAGCCCCAGGACAGGGGAGATGACCCAGTACTTC. The chain employs TRBV4-3 and TRBJ2-5, with 9 bases matching TRBD1. With V trimmed by 4 bases and J by 7 bases, 7 bases remained unmatched. The germline V gene has CDR1 LGHNA and CDR2 YSLEER. This CDR3 region has 14 residues.

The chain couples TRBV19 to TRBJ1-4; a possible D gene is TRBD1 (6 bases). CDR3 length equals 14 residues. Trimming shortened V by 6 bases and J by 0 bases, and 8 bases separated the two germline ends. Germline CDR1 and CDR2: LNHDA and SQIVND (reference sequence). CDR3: CASRGHPTNEKLFF. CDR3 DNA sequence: TGTGCCAGTAGGGGACACCCAACTAATGAAAAACTGTTTTTT.

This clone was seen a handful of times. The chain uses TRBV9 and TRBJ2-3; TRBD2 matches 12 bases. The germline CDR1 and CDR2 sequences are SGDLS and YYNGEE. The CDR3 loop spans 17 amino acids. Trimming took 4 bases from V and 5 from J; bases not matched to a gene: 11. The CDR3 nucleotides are TGTGCCAGCAGCCCAGTAGGGCTAGCGGGAGGGAAAGATACGCAGTATTTT. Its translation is CASSPVGLAGGKDTQYF.

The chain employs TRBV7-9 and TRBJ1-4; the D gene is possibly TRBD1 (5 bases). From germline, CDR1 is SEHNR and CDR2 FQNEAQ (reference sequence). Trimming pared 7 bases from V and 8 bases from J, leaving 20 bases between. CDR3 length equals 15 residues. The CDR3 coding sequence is TGTGCCAGCACCGGAGACCCGGGGGTGGAGGAAAAACTGTTTTTT. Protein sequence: CASTGDPGVEEKLFF.

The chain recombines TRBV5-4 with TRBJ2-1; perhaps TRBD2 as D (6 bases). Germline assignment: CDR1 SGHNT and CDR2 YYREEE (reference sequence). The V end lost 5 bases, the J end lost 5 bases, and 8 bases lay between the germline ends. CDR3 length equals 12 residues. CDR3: CASRPGDNEQFF. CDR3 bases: TGTGCCAGCAGGCCGGGAGACAATGAGCAGTTCTTC.

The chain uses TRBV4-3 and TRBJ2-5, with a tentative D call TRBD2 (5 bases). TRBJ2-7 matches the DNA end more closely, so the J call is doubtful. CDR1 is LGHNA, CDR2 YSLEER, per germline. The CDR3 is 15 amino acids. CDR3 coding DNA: TGCGCCAGCAGCCAGGGGTCGGGAACCTCCTACGAGCAGTACTTC. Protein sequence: CASSQGSGTSYEQYF.

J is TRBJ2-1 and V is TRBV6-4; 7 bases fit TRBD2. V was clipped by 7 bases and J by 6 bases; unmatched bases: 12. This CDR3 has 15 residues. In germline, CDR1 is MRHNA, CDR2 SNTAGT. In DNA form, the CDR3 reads TGTGCCAGCATTGGGGCGGGGGAGACCTCCAATGAGCAGTTCTTC. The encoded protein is CASIGAGETSNEQFF.

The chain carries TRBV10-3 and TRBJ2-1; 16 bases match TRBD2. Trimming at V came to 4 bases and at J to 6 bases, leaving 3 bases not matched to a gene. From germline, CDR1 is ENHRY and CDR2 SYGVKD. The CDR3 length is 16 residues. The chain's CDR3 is CAISGGTSGGANEQFF. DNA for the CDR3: TGTGCCATCAGTGGGGGGACTAGCGGGGGGGCCAATGAGCAGTTCTTC.

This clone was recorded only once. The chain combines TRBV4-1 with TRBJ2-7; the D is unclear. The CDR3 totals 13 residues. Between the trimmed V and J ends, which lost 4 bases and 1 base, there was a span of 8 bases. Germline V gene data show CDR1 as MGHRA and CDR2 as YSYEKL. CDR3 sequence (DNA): TGCGCCAGCAGCCCTACCCAATCCTACGAGCAGTACTTC. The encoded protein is CASSPTQSYEQYF.